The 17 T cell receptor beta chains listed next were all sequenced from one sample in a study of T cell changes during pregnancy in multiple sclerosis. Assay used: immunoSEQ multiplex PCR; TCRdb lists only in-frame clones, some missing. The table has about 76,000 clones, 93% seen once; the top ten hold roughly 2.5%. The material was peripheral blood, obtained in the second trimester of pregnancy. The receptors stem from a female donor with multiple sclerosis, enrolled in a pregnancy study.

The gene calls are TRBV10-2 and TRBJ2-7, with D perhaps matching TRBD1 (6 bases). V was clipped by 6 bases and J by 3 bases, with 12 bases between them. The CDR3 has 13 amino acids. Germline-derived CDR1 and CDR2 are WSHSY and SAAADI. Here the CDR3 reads CASRSGQIYEQYF. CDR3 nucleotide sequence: TGCGCCAGCAGGTCGGGACAAATCTACGAGCAGTACTTC.

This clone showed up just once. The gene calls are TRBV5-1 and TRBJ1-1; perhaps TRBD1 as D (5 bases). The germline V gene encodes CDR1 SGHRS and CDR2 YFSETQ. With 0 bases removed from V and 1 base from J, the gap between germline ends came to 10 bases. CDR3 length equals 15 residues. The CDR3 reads CASSLGGRQNTEAFF. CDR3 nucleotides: TGCGCCAGCAGCTTGGGGGGCAGGCAGAACACTGAAGCTTTCTTT.

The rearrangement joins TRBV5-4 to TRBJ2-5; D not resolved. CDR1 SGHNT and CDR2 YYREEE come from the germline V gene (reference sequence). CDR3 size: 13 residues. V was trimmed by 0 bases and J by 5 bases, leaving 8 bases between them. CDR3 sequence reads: CASSLDLSETQYF. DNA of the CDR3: TGTGCCAGCAGCTTGGACCTGAGCGAGACCCAGTACTTC.

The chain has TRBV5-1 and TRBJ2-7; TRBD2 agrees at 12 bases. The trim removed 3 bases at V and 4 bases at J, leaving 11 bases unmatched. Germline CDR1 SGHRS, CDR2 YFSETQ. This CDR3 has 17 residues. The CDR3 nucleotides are TGCGCCAGCAGCTCCTACCCAGGGACTAGCGGGTTGTACGAGCAGTACTTC. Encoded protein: CASSSYPGTSGLYEQYF. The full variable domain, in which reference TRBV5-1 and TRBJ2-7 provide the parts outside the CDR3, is KAGVTQTPRYLIKTRGQQVTLSCSPISGHRSVSWYQQTPGQGLQFLFEYFSETQRNKGNFPGRFSGRQFSNSRSEMNVSTLELGDSALYLCASSSYPGTSGLYEQYFGPGTRLTVT.

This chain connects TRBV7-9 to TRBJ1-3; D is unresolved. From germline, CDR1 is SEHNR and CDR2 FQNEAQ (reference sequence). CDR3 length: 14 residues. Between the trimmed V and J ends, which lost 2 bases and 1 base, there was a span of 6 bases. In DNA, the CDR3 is TGTGCCAGCAGCTTATGGGAGTCTGGAAACACCATATATTTT. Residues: CASSLWESGNTIYF.

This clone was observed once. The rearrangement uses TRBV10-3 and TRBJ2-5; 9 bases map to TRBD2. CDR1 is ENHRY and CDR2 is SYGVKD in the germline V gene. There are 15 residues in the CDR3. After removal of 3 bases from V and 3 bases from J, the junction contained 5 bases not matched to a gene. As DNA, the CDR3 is TGTGCCATCAGTGACCCTGGACTAGCGAAAGAGACCCAGTACTTC. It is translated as CAISDPGLAKETQYF.

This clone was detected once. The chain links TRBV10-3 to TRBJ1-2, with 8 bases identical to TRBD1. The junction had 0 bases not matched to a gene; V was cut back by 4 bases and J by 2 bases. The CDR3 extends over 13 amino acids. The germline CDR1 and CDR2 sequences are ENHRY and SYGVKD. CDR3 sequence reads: CAISGDRNYGYTF. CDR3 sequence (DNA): TGTGCCATCAGTGGGGACAGGAACTATGGCTACACCTTC.

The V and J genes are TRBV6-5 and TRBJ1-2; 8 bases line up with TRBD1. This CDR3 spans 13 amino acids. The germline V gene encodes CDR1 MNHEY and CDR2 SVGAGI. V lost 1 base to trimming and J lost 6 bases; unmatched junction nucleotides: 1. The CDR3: CASSYLQGDGYTF. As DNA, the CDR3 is TGTGCCAGCAGTTACTTACAGGGGGATGGCTACACCTTC.

CDR3 region: CASSLPGDGGNQPQHF. As DNA, the CDR3 is TGTGCCAGCAGCTTGCCAGGGGATGGCGGCAATCAGCCCCAGCATTTT. J is TRBJ1-5 and V is TRBV5-6, with D possibly TRBD1 on 6 matching bases. V was pared by 1 base and J by 2 bases, with 13 bases between. The germline V gene encodes CDR1 SGHDT and CDR2 YYEEEE. There are 16 residues in the CDR3. The whole variable domain, filled in from reference TRBV5-6 and TRBJ1-5, reads DAGVTQSPTHLIKTRGQQVTLRCSPKSGHDTVSWYQQALGQGPQFIFQYYEEEERQRGNFPDRFSGHQFPNYSSELNVNALLLGDSALYLCASSLPGDGGNQPQHFGDGTRLSIL.

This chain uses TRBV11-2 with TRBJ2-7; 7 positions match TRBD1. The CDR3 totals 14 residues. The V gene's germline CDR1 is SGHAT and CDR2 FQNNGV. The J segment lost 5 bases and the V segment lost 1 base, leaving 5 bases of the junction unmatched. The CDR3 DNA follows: TGTGCCAGCAGCTTAGGACAGGGTTTCCACGAGCAGTACTTC. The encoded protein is CASSLGQGFHEQYF.

The CDR3 spells CAIRQGSRSGNTIYF. The DNA of the CDR3 is TGTGCCATCAGGCAGGGGTCCCGCTCTGGAAACACCATATATTTT. The rearrangement uses TRBV10-3 and TRBJ1-3; a weak D match, TRBD1 (6 bases). The CDR3 runs 15 residues. Germline V gene sequence: CDR1 ENHRY, CDR2 SYGVKD. V was clipped by 6 bases and J by 0 bases, with 12 bases between them.

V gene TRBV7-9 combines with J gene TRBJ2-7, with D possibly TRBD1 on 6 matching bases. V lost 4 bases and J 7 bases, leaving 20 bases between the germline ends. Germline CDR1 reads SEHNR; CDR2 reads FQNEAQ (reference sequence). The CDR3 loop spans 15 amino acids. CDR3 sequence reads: CASSSTGLFQGEQYF. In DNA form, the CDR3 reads TGTGCCAGCAGCTCGACAGGACTTTTCCAAGGGGAGCAGTACTTC.

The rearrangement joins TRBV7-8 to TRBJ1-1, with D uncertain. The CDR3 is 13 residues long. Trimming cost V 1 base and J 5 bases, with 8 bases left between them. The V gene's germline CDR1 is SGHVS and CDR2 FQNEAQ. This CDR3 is CASSLVVRTEAFF. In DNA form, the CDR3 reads TGTGCCAGCAGCTTAGTAGTCCGAACTGAAGCTTTCTTT.

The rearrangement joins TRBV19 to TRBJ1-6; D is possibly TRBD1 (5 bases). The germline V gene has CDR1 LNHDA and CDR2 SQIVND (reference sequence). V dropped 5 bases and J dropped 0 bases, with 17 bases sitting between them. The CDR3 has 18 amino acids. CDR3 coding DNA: TGTGCCAGTAGTGGGAGGGACGGCGCGATCTCCTATAATTCACCCCTCCACTTT. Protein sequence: CASSGRDGAISYNSPLHF.

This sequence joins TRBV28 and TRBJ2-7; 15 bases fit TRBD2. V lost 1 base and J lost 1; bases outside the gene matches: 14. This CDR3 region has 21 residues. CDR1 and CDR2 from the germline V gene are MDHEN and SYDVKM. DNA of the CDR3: TGTGCCAGCAGTTTATACTTCACTTCCGGGACTAGCGGGGGGTCTTCCTACGAGCAGTACTTC. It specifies CASSLYFTSGTSGGSSYEQYF.

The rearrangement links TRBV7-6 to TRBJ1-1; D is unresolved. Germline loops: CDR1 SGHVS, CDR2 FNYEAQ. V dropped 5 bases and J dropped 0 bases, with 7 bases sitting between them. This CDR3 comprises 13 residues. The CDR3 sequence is CASSPQMNTEAFF. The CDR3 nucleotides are TGTGCCAGCAGCCCGCAGATGAACACTGAAGCTTTCTTT.

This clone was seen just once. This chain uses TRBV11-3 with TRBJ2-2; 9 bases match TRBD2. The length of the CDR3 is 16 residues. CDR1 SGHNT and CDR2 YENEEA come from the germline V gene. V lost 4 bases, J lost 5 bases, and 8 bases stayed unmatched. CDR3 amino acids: CASSYPGLAQTGELFF. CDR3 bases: TGTGCCAGCAGCTATCCGGGACTAGCACAGACCGGGGAGCTGTTTTTT.